These 3 T cell receptor beta chains originate from one sample sequenced in a study of CD8 T cells in ankylosing spondylitis. No antigens are known for them. Study-wide points: Roughly eight highly homologous variants made up a TCR beta motif that seemed to typify ankylosing spondylitis blood.

TCRdb passed the 5' RACE reads through MiXCR, listing each CDR3 protein once. Among tens of thousands of distinct CDR3 sequences, roughly 8.5% were seen once, and the ten largest hold around 30%. Sequenced material: blood, either unsorted or a sorted T cell fraction (not recorded which). These receptors came from a male donor with ankylosing spondylitis.

In this sample, this clonotype turned up many times. This chain connects TRBV7-9 to TRBJ1-1; D call uncertain. The germline V gene encodes CDR1 SEHNR and CDR2 FQNEAQ (reference sequence). The CDR3 totals 15 residues. V shed 0 bases and J shed 5 bases, with 13 bases lying between them. The CDR3 coding sequence is TGTGCCAGCAGCTTAGCGCAAGAGGGTTGGACTGAAGCTTTCTTT. This sequence encodes CASSLAQEGWTEAFF.

This clonotype was counted at least ten times. The chain combines TRBV28 with TRBJ2-2; D gene uncertain. V lost 3 bases and J 6 bases, leaving 5 bases between the germline ends. Germline loops: CDR1 MDHEN, CDR2 SYDVKM. The CDR3 consists of 12 residues. In nucleotides, the CDR3 is TGTGCCAGCAGTTTGTTGCCCGGGGAGCTGTTTTTT. Its translation is CASSLLPGELFF.

This clonotype came up a few times. The rearrangement uses TRBV5-5 and TRBJ2-7; TRBD1 matches at 8 bases. The V gene end was trimmed by 2 bases and the J gene end by 5 bases; junction bases not matched to a gene: 3. Germline assignment: CDR1 SGHKS and CDR2 YYEKEE (reference sequence). The length of the CDR3 is 13 residues. The CDR3: CASSFSGGHEQYF. The CDR3 DNA is TGTGCCAGCAGCTTTTCAGGGGGCCACGAGCAGTACTTC.